These T cell receptor beta chains were read from a single sample in a study of shared clonotypes between healthy human individuals. Profiled with immunoSEQ multiplex PCR; TCRdb holds only in-frame clones, not every one. The top ten hold nearly 25% of the sample, which has about 680,000 clones, about 91% seen once. Material for sequencing was naive CD8+ T cells sorted from blood. The receptors were gathered from a young man in good health. Both conserved end residues are part of each CDR3. The D gene is left open where the match is weak.

D gene	V gene	J gene	CDR3 DNA	CDR3 protein
-	TRBV19	TRBJ1-1	TGTGCCAGTACCCTCCAGAGGACAACGCTGGCTGGTGAAGCTTTCTTT	CASTLQRTTLAGEAFF
-	TRBV19	TRBJ2-3	TGTGCCAGTAGTACGCAGCCCACAGGGACAGATACGCAGTATTTT	CASSTQPTGTDTQYF
TRBD1	TRBV10-2	TRBJ2-3	TGCGCCAGCATGGGACAGGAAGGTGATACGCAGTATTTT	CASMGQEGDTQYF
-	TRBV5-5	TRBJ2-7	TGTGCCAGCATCCCGGGACAACTCCTCTACGAGCAGTACTTC	CASIPGQLLYEQYF
-	TRBV7-2	TRBJ1-3	TGTGCCAGCAGCTCCGGGACCTCTGGAAACACCATATATTTT	CASSSGTSGNTIYF
-	TRBV30	TRBJ2-7	TGTGCCTGGAGGTACCGGGACGGATTATTTTACGAGCAGTACTTC	CAWRYRDGLFYEQYF
-	TRBV29-1	TRBJ1-3	TGCAGCGTTGTGTGGGACTCTGGAAACACCATATATTTT	CSVVWDSGNTIYF
-	TRBV5-6	TRBJ2-7	TGTGCCAGCAGCTTGGCGAGAATCGAGCAGTACTTC	CASSLARIEQYF
-	TRBV11-1	TRBJ2-7	TGTGCCAGCAGCTTAAATCAAGTCGAGCAGTACTTC	CASSLNQVEQYF
TRBD1	TRBV5-1	TRBJ2-2	TGCGCCAGCAGCTCGGGACAGGGCACCGGGGAGCTGTTTTTT	CASSSGQGTGELFF
-	TRBV27	TRBJ2-7	TGTGCCAGCAGTTTAATCGGGACTCCCTCCTACGAGCAGTACTTC	CASSLIGTPSYEQYF